The source of this TCR beta chain is a study of blood T cell repertoires in COVID-19. Authors' data handling: Counts of nucleated cells, estimated from reference gene primer amplification, were obtained. Assay used: immunoSEQ multiplex PCR; TCRdb lists only in-frame clones, some missing. The DNA gave D and trimming, while V, J and clone size come from that table. The repertoire holds about 330,000 clones, with approximately 90% as singletons. Participants spanned ages about 18 to 90 years and resided in about two dozen US areas. Cohorts were based on clinical histories the participants reported. Recovered status in Cohort 3 required two negative PCRs, clearance, or symptom resolution. This TCR was sampled from a woman aged 18 to 35 who had recovered from COVID-19. The sample was PBMCs or T cells enriched from blood (not recorded which).

Written as DNA, the CDR3 is TGTGCCAGCACCGTGTTCGGGACAGGGGGCCAGAATGAGCAGTTCTTC. This encodes CASTVFGTGGQNEQFF. This chain joins TRBV11-2 and TRBJ2-1; 12 nucleotides align to TRBD1. The germline V gene has CDR1 SGHAT and CDR2 FQNNGV. V lost 7 bases, J lost 7 bases, and 11 bases stayed unmatched. CDR3 length equals 16 residues.